The 22 T cell receptor beta chains given below trace back to one sample, sequenced in a study of response to subunit inactivated influenza vaccine. TCRdb reprocessed the RT-PCR reads with MiXCR, giving one entry per CDR3 protein. The table shows fewer than 650,000 distinct CDR3 sequences, with 13% occurring only once. The specimen comprised PBMCs from blood, sampled 40 to 50 days after vaccination. These TCRs come from a man aged 50 or older who received an inactivated influenza vaccine.

This clonotype has a count of ten or more. V and J are TRBV29-1 and TRBJ2-5; 10 bases fit TRBD2. J was trimmed by 4 bases and V by 7 bases; bases with no gene match: 6. The CDR3 consists of 13 residues. The germline CDR1 and CDR2 sequences are SQVTM and ANQGSEA. The CDR3 here is CSASGRFRETQYF. The DNA for the CDR3 is TGCAGCGCTAGCGGGAGATTTCGAGAGACCCAGTACTTC.

This clonotype was seen a handful of times. V is TRBV12-3 or TRBV12-4 and J is TRBJ2-3; 7 positions match TRBD2. This CDR3 spans 16 amino acids. V gave up 5 bases and J gave up 2 bases; unmatched junction bases: 10. The CDR3, as DNA: TGTGCCAGCAGTCCCGCCGGGGGGTATCCCACAGATACGCAGTATTTT. Amino acid sequence: CASSPAGGYPTDTQYF.

This clonotype came up a few times. V usage is TRBV7-2 and J usage is TRBJ2-1; 10 bases map to TRBD1. Germline V lookup: CDR1 SGHTA, CDR2 FQGNSA. The trim removed 3 bases at V and 5 bases at J, leaving 4 bases unmatched. The CDR3 runs 15 residues. The CDR3 reads CASSFDRGQHNEQFF. The CDR3 DNA follows: TGTGCCAGCAGCTTTGACAGGGGGCAACACAATGAGCAGTTCTTC.

This clonotype was observed at least ten times. The chain has TRBV12-3 or TRBV12-4 and TRBJ2-3; D remains ambiguous. CDR3 size: 13 residues. V was cut by 5 bases and J by 14 bases, with 20 bases left in between. The CDR3 sequence: CASSLNGVSSPYF. The DNA of the CDR3 is TGTGCCAGCAGTCTCAATGGGGTCAGTAGTCCGTATTTT.

The chain carries TRBV7-2 and TRBJ2-7; 9 bases align to TRBD2. With 1 base clipped from V and 2 bases from J, the junction kept 6 bases outside the gene matches. Germline V CDR1 and CDR2: SGHTA, FQGNSA. The CDR3 runs 16 residues. The CDR3 protein is CASSLVGSGSPYEQYF. CDR3 coding DNA: TGTGCCAGCAGCTTAGTAGGTAGCGGGAGTCCCTACGAGCAGTACTTC.

The chain couples TRBV7-8 to TRBJ2-7, with D perhaps matching TRBD2 (6 bases). The germline V and J ends were trimmed by 3 bases and 7 bases, with 10 bases remaining between them. Germline assignment: CDR1 SGHVS and CDR2 FQNEAQ. The CDR3 contains 12 residues. CDR3 in amino acids: CASSLTRSEQYF. DNA for the CDR3: TGTGCCAGCAGCTTGACTAGGAGTGAGCAGTACTTC.

This clonotype was found a few times. The chain carries TRBV3-1 and TRBJ2-2; D perhaps matches TRBD1 (6 bases). Deletions cut 6 bases from V and 1 base from J, with 9 bases between. The germline V gene encodes CDR1 LGHDT and CDR2 YNNKEL (reference sequence). The CDR3 totals 14 residues. The CDR3 DNA is TGTGCCAGCAGAACAGGGTGGAACACCGGGGAGCTGTTTTTT. Its protein is CASRTGWNTGELFF.

This clonotype was seen a few times. V gene TRBV10-3 combines with J gene TRBJ2-1; TRBD2 agrees at 7 bases. This CDR3 spans 14 amino acids. The junction had 12 bases not matched to a gene; V was cut back by 7 bases and J by 9 bases. The germline V gene has CDR1 ENHRY and CDR2 SYGVKD. This chain's CDR3 is CAITRDGGSGEQFF. The DNA for the CDR3 is TGTGCCATCACGAGGGACGGCGGGAGTGGTGAGCAGTTCTTC.

In its sample, this clonotype was seen a few times. The J gene is TRBJ1-5, the V gene TRBV5-6, with TRBD1 as a possible D gene (6 bases). Trimming left V 4 bases short and J 0 bases short, with 11 bases between. The CDR3 has 15 amino acids. Germline-derived CDR1 and CDR2 are SGHDT and YYEEEE. The CDR3 spells CASSRGQYSNQPQHF. The CDR3 DNA reads TGTGCCAGCAGCCGAGGACAGTATAGCAATCAGCCCCAGCATTTT.

This clonotype has a handful of counts. V usage is TRBV6-5 and J usage is TRBJ2-1; 8 nucleotides align to TRBD2. CDR1 and CDR2 from the germline V gene are MNHEY and SVGAGI. This CDR3 has 18 amino acids. V was clipped by 4 bases and J by 0 bases; unmatched bases: 11. The CDR3 loop reads CASSSRTSSRSSYNEQFF. The CDR3 DNA reads as TGTGCCAGCAGTTCGCGGACTAGCAGCCGGAGCTCCTACAATGAGCAGTTCTTC.

V gene TRBV5-1 combines with J gene TRBJ2-1; D is perhaps TRBD1 or TRBD2 (5 bases each). The V and J ends lost 0 bases and 10 bases respectively, with 11 bases between them. From germline, CDR1 is SGHRS and CDR2 YFSETQ. This CDR3 is 13 amino acids long. Here the CDR3 reads CASSLAIGTEQFF. In DNA form, the CDR3 reads TGCGCCAGCAGCTTGGCCATCGGGACGGAGCAGTTCTTC.

The chain uses TRBV7-2 and TRBJ2-7; D gene ambiguous. Trimming stripped 2 bases from V and 0 bases from J, with 11 bases between. The CDR3 loop spans 15 amino acids. CDR1 is SGHTA, CDR2 FQGNSA, per germline. The CDR3 spells CASSLFSPSSYEQYF. As DNA, the CDR3 is TGTGCCAGCAGCTTATTCTCACCTAGCTCCTACGAGCAGTACTTC.

This clonotype turned up a few times. The CDR3 DNA is TGTGCCACCAGCAGAGATCAAAGCACAGATACGCAGTATTTT. Amino acid sequence: CATSRDQSTDTQYF. The V and J genes are TRBV15 and TRBJ2-3; D unclear. The CDR3 has 14 amino acids. The V gene's germline CDR1 is LNHNV and CDR2 YYDKDF (reference sequence). V was cut by 0 bases and J by 0 bases, with 4 bases left in between.

This clonotype was seen a few times. The chain recombines TRBV9 with TRBJ1-2; 10 nucleotides match TRBD1. J lost 8 bases, V lost 2 bases, and 3 bases had no gene match. CDR1 is SGDLS, CDR2 YYNGEE, per germline. The CDR3 runs 13 residues. The DNA for the CDR3 is TGTGCCAGCAGCGTGGGGACAGGGGAGGGCTACACCTTC. It is translated as CASSVGTGEGYTF.

The table lists this clonotype with a count of one. This sequence joins TRBV7-2 and TRBJ1-1; D uncertain. V dropped 2 bases and J dropped 0 bases, with 7 bases sitting between them. CDR1 is SGHTA, CDR2 FQGNSA, per germline. CDR3 size: 14 residues. The CDR3 nucleotides read TGTGCCAGCAGCTTATTAACCATGAACACTGAAGCTTTCTTT. Protein sequence: CASSLLTMNTEAFF.

This chain uses TRBV10-3 with TRBJ2-3; TRBD2 matches at 12 bases. V gave up 9 bases and J gave up 4 bases; unmatched junction bases: 8. The CDR3 contains 15 residues. The V gene's germline CDR1 is ENHRY and CDR2 SYGVKD. The CDR3 loop is CAIGLAGTSADTQYF. CDR3 coding DNA: TGTGCCATAGGACTAGCGGGGACCTCGGCAGATACGCAGTATTTT.

The rearrangement joins TRBV7-9 to TRBJ2-3; D gene uncertain. V was clipped by 10 bases and J by 6 bases, with 8 bases between them. This CDR3 contains 10 residues. The germline CDR1 and CDR2 sequences are SEHNR and FQNEAQ (reference sequence). CDR3 coding DNA: TGTGCCACTCTGGGGGATACGCAGTATTTT. As protein: CATLGDTQYF. Complete variable domain (other parts from reference TRBV7-9 and TRBJ2-3): DTGVSQNPRHKITKRGQNVTFRCDPISEHNRLYWYRQTLGQGPEFLTYFQNEAQLEKSRLLSDRFSAERPKGSFSTLEIQRTEQGDSAMYLCATLGDTQYFGPGTRLTVL.

This clonotype was found many times. The CDR3 loop is CASQIRGVSYNEQFF. In DNA, the CDR3 is TGTGCCAGCCAAATTCGGGGGGTCTCCTACAATGAGCAGTTCTTC. The V and J genes are TRBV5-6 and TRBJ2-1, with 7 nucleotides matching TRBD2. V lost 7 bases and J lost 0; bases outside the gene matches: 7. The V gene's germline CDR1 is SGHDT and CDR2 YYEEEE. The CDR3 is 15 amino acids.

This clonotype was picked up many times. One junction end disagrees with the germline gene, perhaps due to a read error. V and J are TRBV12-3 or TRBV12-4 and TRBJ2-2; 7 bases map to TRBD2. This CDR3 spans 15 amino acids. CDR3 protein: CASSLAGTNTGELFF. The CDR3 nucleotides read TGTGCCAGCAGCTTAGCGGGCACGAACACCGGGGAGCTGTTTTTT.

This clonotype has just a few counts. The V and J genes are TRBV4-2 and TRBJ2-6; the D is unclear. Germline-derived CDR1 and CDR2 are LGHNA and YNFKEQ. V lost 2 bases, J lost 2 bases, and 7 bases lay in between. There are 15 residues in the CDR3. For the CDR3, the DNA is TGTGCCAGCAGCCAAAGTGGGGCTGGGGCCAACGTCCTGACTTTC. It translates to CASSQSGAGANVLTF.

This clonotype was detected ten times or more. The V and J genes are TRBV12-3 or TRBV12-4 and TRBJ1-6, with TRBD1 matching 8 bases. The CDR3 runs 13 residues. The trim removed 8 bases at V and 7 bases at J, leaving 4 bases unmatched. This chain's CDR3 is CASGTGHNSPLHF. CDR3 nucleotides: TGTGCCAGCGGGACAGGACACAATTCACCCCTCCACTTT.

Turning to this clonotype: This sequence may be a read error, since a much larger clone differs from it by one base. The rearrangement links TRBV5-5 to TRBJ2-5; perhaps TRBD1 as D (6 bases). CDR3 length equals 13 residues. The germline V and J ends were trimmed by 2 bases and 4 bases, with 9 bases remaining between them. CDR1 SGHKS and CDR2 YYEKEE come from the germline V gene (reference sequence). The CDR3 DNA reads as TGTGCCAGCAGCTTCGACAGGACAGAGACCCAGTACTTC. Its translation: CASSFDRTETQYF.